This T cell receptor beta chain is from a study of circulating and synovial CD4+ cells in juvenile arthritis. Findings of the study overall: CPL versus bulk CD4 samples: T cell genome counts differed by at least an order of magnitude.

The germline CDR1 and CDR2 sequences are LGHNA and YSLEER. CDR3 length: 17 residues. V was cut by 0 bases and J by 0 bases, with 12 bases left in between. The count of this clone is one. Its antigen is not known. Sequenced by immunoSEQ multiplex PCR; TCRdb stores in-frame clones only, minus some. Of tens of thousands of clones in the sample, just under 95% were seen once. Source material: CD4+ T cells from blood. The genes are TRBV4-3 and TRBJ1-3; D ambiguous. The TCR originated in a human donor with juvenile idiopathic arthritis. The CDR3 reads CASSQDVIGISGNTIYF. The CDR3 DNA sequence: TGCGCCAGCAGCCAAGATGTTATCGGGATCTCTGGAAACACCATATATTTT.